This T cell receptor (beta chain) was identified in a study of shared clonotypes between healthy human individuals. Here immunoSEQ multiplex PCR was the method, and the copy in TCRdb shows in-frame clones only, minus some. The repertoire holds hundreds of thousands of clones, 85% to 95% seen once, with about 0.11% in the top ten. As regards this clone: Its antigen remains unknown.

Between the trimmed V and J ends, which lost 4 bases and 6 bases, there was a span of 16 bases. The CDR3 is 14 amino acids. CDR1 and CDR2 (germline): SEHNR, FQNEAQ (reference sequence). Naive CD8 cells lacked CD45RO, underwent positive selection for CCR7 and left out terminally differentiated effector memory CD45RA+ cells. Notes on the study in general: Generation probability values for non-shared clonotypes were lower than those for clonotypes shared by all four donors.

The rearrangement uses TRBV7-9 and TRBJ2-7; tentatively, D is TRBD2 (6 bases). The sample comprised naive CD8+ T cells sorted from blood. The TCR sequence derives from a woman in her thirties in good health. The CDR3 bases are TGTGCCAGCAGCTCCCTCCCGGGACTCAGCGAGCAGTACTTC. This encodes CASSSLPGLSEQYF.